What follows are 32 T cell receptor beta chains derived from one specimen sequenced in a study of CD8 T cells in Susac syndrome. Reverse transcription of about 0.5 to 1 ug RNA used random hexamers. Via MiXCR, TCRdb re-called the immunoSEQ multiplex PCR reads, giving one row per CDR3 protein. The sample contains over 120,000 distinct CDR3 sequences, approximately 93% of which appear only once. Sequences were obtained from CD4+ T cells from PBMCs. The receptors were gathered from a human donor in good health.

The chain is built from TRBV20-1 and TRBJ2-5, with D tentatively TRBD1 (6 bases). The CDR3 loop spans 12 amino acids. V was cut by 4 bases and J by 5 bases, with 11 bases left in between. Per germline, CDR1 DFQATT and CDR2 SNEGSKA (reference sequence). The CDR3 DNA is TGCAGTGCTATCCAGGGGAAGGAGACCCAGTACTTC. It is translated as CSAIQGKETQYF.

The chain uses TRBV6-2 or TRBV6-3 and TRBJ2-5; the match to TRBD1 covers 9 bases. CDR1 is MNHEY, CDR2 SVGEGT, per germline. The CDR3 is 14 residues long. After removal of 7 bases from V and 2 bases from J, the junction contained 5 bases not matched to a gene. The CDR3 is CASKGQGRQETQYF. The CDR3 DNA reads TGTGCCAGCAAAGGACAGGGGAGGCAAGAGACCCAGTACTTC.

The rearrangement uses TRBV7-3 and TRBJ2-1; tentatively, D is TRBD1 or TRBD2 (5 bases each). V lost 3 bases to trimming and J lost 5 bases, with 11 bases between them. CDR3 length: 14 residues. Germline V gene data show CDR1 as SGHTA and CDR2 as FQGTGA. DNA for the CDR3: TGTGCCAGCAGCTTTAGCCGGGGCAACAATGAGCAGTTCTTC. As protein: CASSFSRGNNEQFF.

The rearrangement links TRBV5-1 to TRBJ2-3; D may be TRBD2 (6 bases). Looked up from germline, CDR1 is SGHRS and CDR2 is YFSETQ. Trimming cost V 7 bases and J 4 bases, with 19 bases left between them. This CDR3 spans 15 amino acids. The CDR3 DNA reads TGCGCCAGCGCACCAGGGTTACGGGAGCCAGATACGCAGTATTTT. Translation gives CASAPGLREPDTQYF.

This clonotype was seen only once. The V call is TRBV7-8, the J call TRBJ2-7; TRBD2 matches at 10 bases. CDR1 is SGHVS and CDR2 is FQNEAQ in the germline V gene. This CDR3 contains 18 residues. V trimming: 3 bases; J trimming: 3 bases; junction bases outside the gene matches: 14. This CDR3 is CASSLGAPSGSVYYEQYF. CDR3 nucleotide sequence: TGTGCCAGCAGCTTGGGGGCCCCTAGCGGGAGCGTTTACTACGAGCAGTACTTC. The whole variable domain, filled in from reference TRBV7-8 and TRBJ2-7, reads GAGVSQSPRYKVAKRGQDVALRCDPISGHVSLFWYQQALGQGPEFLTYFQNEAQLDKSGLPSDRFFAERPEGSVSTLKIQRTQQEDSAVYLCASSLGAPSGSVYYEQYFGPGTRLTVT.

This chain joins TRBV6-1 and TRBJ1-1, with D perhaps matching TRBD1 (5 bases). CDR3 length: 15 residues. V dropped 7 bases and J dropped 5 bases, with 20 bases sitting between them. Germline V gene sequence: CDR1 MNHNS, CDR2 SASEGT. The DNA of the CDR3 is TGTGCCAGCATCCTCCGGGCGGGGGGGGGAACTGAAGCTTTCTTT. This translates into CASILRAGGGTEAFF.

The chain joins TRBV10-3 to TRBJ2-2; no firm D call. The CDR3 has 12 amino acids. The germline V gene encodes CDR1 ENHRY and CDR2 SYGVKD. Trimming took off 5 bases at V and 6 bases at J, with 7 bases between the two ends. The CDR3 nucleotides are TGTGCCATCAGTCCTAGGTCCGGGGAGCTGTTTTTT. Amino acid sequence: CAISPRSGELFF.

This chain uses TRBV7-8 with TRBJ1-3, with no clear D. There are 16 residues in the CDR3. Trimming took off 5 bases at V and 4 bases at J, with 18 bases between the two ends. Germline CDR1 SGHVS, CDR2 FQNEAQ. CDR3 residues: CASSPIRRVSGNTIYF. The CDR3 DNA sequence: TGTGCCAGCAGCCCCATTAGGAGGGTGTCAGGAAACACCATATATTTT.

The rearrangement links TRBV10-3 to TRBJ1-2; 9 bases are a match to TRBD1. Germline CDR1 reads ENHRY; CDR2 reads SYGVKD. CDR3 length: 15 amino acids. J lost 3 bases, V lost 5 bases, and 7 bases had no gene match. The CDR3, as DNA: TGTGCCATCAGTTCGTACAGGGGGCAGGACTATGGCTACACCTTC. It specifies CAISSYRGQDYGYTF.

The chain joins TRBV20-1 to TRBJ1-5; 8 nucleotides align to TRBD1. There are 13 residues in the CDR3. CDR1 DFQATT and CDR2 SNEGSKA come from the germline V gene (reference sequence). Losses at the gene ends were 5 bases for V and 7 bases for J; bases not matched to a gene: 7. The CDR3 reads CSADRGEGQPQHF. The CDR3 coding sequence is TGCAGTGCTGACAGGGGAGAAGGGCAGCCCCAGCATTTT.

The chain recombines TRBV18 with TRBJ2-3; D perhaps matches TRBD2 (6 bases). The CDR3 length is 16 residues. Germline V gives CDR1 KGHSH, CDR2 LQKENI. V was cut by 0 bases and J by 8 bases, with 18 bases left in between. CDR3 in amino acids: CASSPPLAPGRSTQYF. The CDR3 DNA is TGTGCCAGCTCACCACCCCTAGCGCCGGGTAGGAGTACGCAGTATTTT.

The chain has TRBV6-2 or TRBV6-3 and TRBJ2-6; 10 bases map to TRBD2. The ends lost 0 bases at V and 0 bases at J; junction bases unmatched: 5. The germline gives CDR1 MNHEY, CDR2 SVGEGT. This CDR3 has 19 residues. CDR3 amino acids: CASSYSWLAGVSGANVLTF. The CDR3 region has the DNA TGTGCCAGCAGTTACTCGTGGCTAGCGGGAGTCTCTGGGGCCAACGTCCTGACTTTC.

The CDR3 DNA sequence: TGTGCCAGCAGTGAATGGTTGGGGGACCAGTACTTC. This codes for CASSEWLGDQYF. J is TRBJ2-5 and V is TRBV25-1; perhaps D is TRBD1 or TRBD2 (5 bases each). The V gene lost 1 base and the J gene lost 10 bases, with 10 bases spanning the gap. Germline loops: CDR1 MGHDK, CDR2 SYGVNS. The CDR3 runs 12 residues.

This chain links TRBV28 with TRBJ2-5, with 7 bases lining up with TRBD1. The CDR3 length is 19 residues. V was pared by 5 bases and J by 2 bases, with 20 bases of the junction left unmatched. Germline V CDR1 and CDR2: MDHEN, SYDVKM. The CDR3 sequence is CASSQRFTYRGGEQETQYF. The CDR3 DNA reads as TGTGCCAGCAGTCAACGCTTTACTTACAGGGGTGGCGAACAAGAGACCCAGTACTTC.

This chain uses TRBV5-1 with TRBJ2-3; no clear D gene. V was cut by 0 bases and J by 2 bases, with 13 bases left in between. In germline, CDR1 is SGHRS, CDR2 YFSETQ. CDR3 length: 16 residues. This chain's CDR3 is CASSLALSVLTDTQYF. CDR3 nucleotide sequence: TGCGCCAGCAGCTTGGCCCTTTCAGTTCTCACAGATACGCAGTATTTT.

The CDR3 bases are TGTGCCAGCAGTTACGCGGGACAGGTGAACACTGAAGCTTTCTTT. Protein: CASSYAGQVNTEAFF. The genes are TRBV6-6 and TRBJ1-1; TRBD1 matches at 8 bases. CDR3 length equals 15 residues. The germline gives CDR1 MNHNY, CDR2 SVGAGI (reference sequence). J lost 0 bases, V lost 2 bases, and 2 bases had no gene match.

This chain connects TRBV23-1 to TRBJ2-3; TRBD2 aligns across 7 bases. TRBV23-1 qualifies as an ORF whose function is uncertain. V trimming: 8 bases; J trimming: 1 base; junction bases outside the gene matches: 9. The CDR3 runs to 15 residues. CDR3 DNA sequence: TGCGCCAGCGCCCCGGGGGGTGGAGGCACAGATACGCAGTATTTT. Its protein is CASAPGGGGTDTQYF.

V gene TRBV29-1 combines with J gene TRBJ1-2; 8 bases map to TRBD1. This CDR3 contains 13 residues. The J segment lost 4 bases and the V segment lost 6 bases, leaving 7 bases of the junction unmatched. The V gene's germline CDR1 is SQVTM and CDR2 ANQGSEA. The CDR3 spells CSVLRTGIYGYTF. The CDR3 DNA reads TGCAGCGTCCTCCGGACAGGGATCTATGGCTACACCTTC.

The chain employs TRBV2 and TRBJ2-5, with TRBD2 matching over 8 bases. Germline V gives CDR1 SNHLY, CDR2 FYNNEI. V trimming: 6 bases; J trimming: 3 bases; junction bases outside the gene matches: 12. CDR3 length equals 16 residues. As DNA, the CDR3 is TGTGCCAGCAGCCCCCCGACTAGCGTCCCTAAAGAGACCCAGTACTTC. This gives the protein CASSPPTSVPKETQYF.

CDR3 bases: TGTGCCAGCAGTTACTCAGGTGCGCAAGACCACGGTTTCTTC. It encodes CASSYSGAQDHGFF. The chain is built from TRBV6-2 or TRBV6-3 and TRBJ2-1; D gene unclear. This CDR3 contains 14 residues. The V gene's germline CDR1 is MNHEY and CDR2 SVGEGT. Trimming cost V 0 bases and J 16 bases, with 19 bases left between them.

The chain has TRBV9 and TRBJ2-7; 11 bases fit TRBD2. This CDR3 has 15 residues. Germline V lookup: CDR1 SGDLS, CDR2 YYNGEE. V shed 4 bases, J shed 1 base, and the junction held 4 bases outside the gene matches. The DNA for the CDR3 is TGTGCCAGCAGCTCCCGACTAGCGGGGTCCTACGAGCAGTACTTC. Protein sequence: CASSSRLAGSYEQYF. The full variable domain, its missing parts supplied by reference TRBV9 and TRBJ2-7, is DSGVTQTPKHLITATGQRVTLRCSPRSGDLSVYWYQQSLDQGLQFLIQYYNGEERAKGNILERFSAQQFPDLHSELNLSSLELGDSALYFCASSSRLAGSYEQYFGPGTRLTVT.

The chain recombines TRBV29-1 with TRBJ2-3, with D possibly TRBD2 on 6 matching bases. The length of the CDR3 is 12 residues. Trimming cost V 4 bases and J 1 base, with 6 bases left between them. The germline gives CDR1 SQVTM, CDR2 ANQGSEA. The CDR3 bases are TGCAGCGTTGGGGGGGGCACAGATACGCAGTATTTT. Translating it yields CSVGGGTDTQYF.

This chain links TRBV5-4 with TRBJ2-7; 16 bases agree with TRBD2. The germline V gene encodes CDR1 SGHNT and CDR2 YYREEE (reference sequence). Trimming at V came to 4 bases and at J to 1 base, leaving 8 bases not matched to a gene. This CDR3 region has 18 residues. The CDR3 region has the DNA TGTGCCAGCAGCGCGGACACGGGACTAGCGGGAGGGTCCTACGAGCAGTACTTC. This codes for CASSADTGLAGGSYEQYF.

The rearrangement joins TRBV30 to TRBJ2-3, with D perhaps matching TRBD1 (5 bases). In germline, CDR1 is GTSNPN, CDR2 SVGIG (reference sequence). Trimming cost V 8 bases and J 2 bases, with 17 bases left between them. The CDR3 consists of 14 residues. CDR3 region: CATTAPPFTDTQYF. Here the CDR3 DNA reads TGTGCCACGACAGCCCCTCCTTTCACAGATACGCAGTATTTT.

The rearrangement joins TRBV14 to TRBJ1-2; TRBD1 agrees at 7 bases. The CDR3 totals 15 residues. Germline CDR1 is SGHDN and CDR2 is FVKESK. The V and J ends lost 4 bases and 7 bases, in that order; junction bases with no gene match: 12. CDR3 sequence reads: CASSPRDSYFGGYTF. The CDR3 coding sequence is TGTGCCAGCAGCCCCAGGGACAGCTATTTTGGTGGCTACACCTTC.

The chain carries TRBV5-1 and TRBJ2-3, with 10 bases matching TRBD1. Per the germline V gene, CDR1 is SGHRS and CDR2 is YFSETQ. Trimming at V came to 4 bases and at J to 6 bases, leaving 11 bases not matched to a gene. CDR3 length: 16 residues. The CDR3, as DNA: TGCGCCAGCAGCCGCCGGTGGACAGGGGGTCTGGATACGCAGTATTTT. Its translation: CASSRRWTGGLDTQYF. The full variable domain, completed using reference TRBV5-1 and TRBJ2-3, is KAGVTQTPRYLIKTRGQQVTLSCSPISGHRSVSWYQQTPGQGLQFLFEYFSETQRNKGNFPGRFSGRQFSNSRSEMNVSTLELGDSALYLCASSRRWTGGLDTQYFGPGTRLTVL.

A single count supports this clonotype. The J gene is TRBJ1-2, the V gene TRBV27; 9 nucleotides match TRBD1. The trim removed 2 bases at V and 4 bases at J, leaving 14 bases unmatched. CDR3 length: 18 residues. The V gene's germline CDR1 is MNHEY and CDR2 SMNVEV (reference sequence). CDR3 loop: CASSLRLGTGKSSYGYTF. Written as DNA, the CDR3 is TGTGCCAGCAGTTTAAGATTGGGGACAGGGAAAAGTAGCTATGGCTACACCTTC.

The genes are TRBV2 and TRBJ2-3; no firm D call. V lost 2 bases and J lost 3, with 3 bases in between. The CDR3 is 12 amino acids. Per germline, CDR1 SNHLY and CDR2 FYNNEI. The CDR3 DNA reads as TGTGCCAGCAGTGAACGAACAGATACGCAGTATTTT. It specifies CASSERTDTQYF.

The CDR3 sequence is CAWSVQSNQPQHF. The CDR3 DNA is TGTGCCTGGAGTGTACAAAGCAATCAGCCCCAGCATTTT. This sequence joins TRBV30 and TRBJ1-5; D uncertain. Trimming removed 0 bases at V and 1 base at J, with 4 bases between. CDR1 GTSNPN and CDR2 SVGIG come from the germline V gene (reference sequence). The CDR3 has 13 amino acids.

The chain combines TRBV29-1 with TRBJ1-3, with no clear D. Trimming took 5 bases from V and 4 from J, leaving 12 bases between them. Germline loops: CDR1 SQVTM, CDR2 ANQGSEA. This CDR3 has 13 amino acids. The DNA for the CDR3 is TGCAGCGTTAAGATTCTAGGGGGAAACACCATATATTTT. Its protein is CSVKILGGNTIYF.

This clonotype was counted a single time. This chain joins TRBV5-8 and TRBJ2-7; TRBD2 aligns across 7 bases. The CDR3 has 15 residues. Trimming took 3 bases from V and 4 from J; bases not matched to a gene: 10. Germline V gene data show CDR1 as SGHTS and CDR2 as YDEGEE. CDR3 in amino acids: CASSWGAGAIYEQYF. The DNA of the CDR3 is TGTGCCAGCAGCTGGGGTGCGGGAGCTATATACGAGCAGTACTTC. Complete variable domain (other parts from reference TRBV5-8 and TRBJ2-7): EAGVTQSPTHLIKTRGQQATLRCSPISGHTSVYWYQQALGLGLQFLLWYDEGEERNRGNFPPRFSGRQFPNYSSELNVNALELEDSALYLCASSWGAGAIYEQYFGPGTRLTVT.

This clonotype was observed a single time. The chain uses TRBV4-1 and TRBJ2-3; TRBD2 agrees at 8 bases. The ends lost 4 bases at V and 1 base at J; junction bases unmatched: 7. This CDR3 is built from 16 residues. The germline gives CDR1 MGHRA, CDR2 YSYEKL. CDR3: CASSRRLAIGTDTQYF. As DNA, the CDR3 is TGCGCCAGCAGCCGCCGACTAGCGATCGGCACAGATACGCAGTATTTT.